This T cell receptor beta chain was recovered during a study of blood T cells in healthy people across ages. Then a second PCR, running roughly 7 to 11 cycles, was carried out with a sample-barcoded 5' primer and a J-beta primer mix. Each CDR3 protein is one row after TCRdb ran MiXCR on the 5' RACE reads. The sample holds roughly 700,000 distinct CDR3 sequences, about 25% seen once. Study-level results: Getting older went along with TCR beta diversity per million T cells dropping roughly linearly. When set beside aged donors, long-lived donors presented more naive CD4+ cells and higher diversity.

Concerning this clonotype itself: Its specificity is not known. The germline gene is not matched at one end of the junction; a read error may be the cause.

The data also belong to a second study, concerning T cells of mothers and their children. That publication notes: Related mother-child pairs showed slightly, non-significantly higher overlap than unrelated pairs.

The receptor comes from a boy under 18 in good health. The specimen sequenced was blood.

CDR3 sequence reads: CASSGGQGMIF. In nucleotides, the CDR3 is TGTGCCAGCAGCGGGGGACAGGGGATGATCTTC. The chain uses TRBV9 and TRBJ2-1, with 10 nucleotides matching TRBD1. CDR1 is SGDLS and CDR2 is YYNGEE in the germline V gene. This CDR3 is built from 11 residues.